The rows below give T cell receptor beta chains drawn from one sample of a study of blood T cell repertoires in COVID-19. Produced via immunoSEQ multiplex PCR; TCRdb's table is partial and in-frame only. The sample records about 48,000 clones, roughly 84% being singletons. The source material was peripheral blood. Every receptor here comes from a man between 65 and 85 years old with acute or convalescent COVID-19. Each CDR3 is given with its conserved first and last residue. D genes are given only for firm matches. Expanded clones get a size class; other rows say once, few or many, or leave the size out.

D gene: TRBD2
clone size: NA
V gene: TRBV27
J gene: TRBJ2-6
CDR3 protein: CASRILAGGFSGANVLTF
CDR3 DNA: TGTGCCAGCCGGATTCTAGCGGGAGGTTTCTCTGGGGCCAACGTCCTGACTTTC

D gene: NA
clone size: NA
V gene: TRBV29-1
J gene: TRBJ2-7
CDR3 protein: CSVVSPSSYEQYF
CDR3 DNA: TGCAGCGTTGTATCCCCGTCCTCCTACGAGCAGTACTTC

D gene: TRBD1
clone size: NA
V gene: TRBV2
J gene: TRBJ2-5
CDR3 protein: CASSRDRTQETQYF
CDR3 DNA: TGTGCCAGCAGCAGGGACAGGACCCAAGAGACCCAGTACTTC

D gene: TRBD2
clone size: NA
V gene: TRBV13
J gene: TRBJ2-3
CDR3 protein: CASSYSGGGVADTQYF
CDR3 DNA: TGTGCCAGCAGCTATAGCGGGGGGGGAGTTGCAGATACGCAGTATTTT

D gene: NA
clone size: once
V gene: TRBV7-9
J gene: TRBJ1-2
CDR3 protein: CASSEEAVLNTNYGYTF
CDR3 DNA: TGTGCCAGCAGCGAAGAGGCAGTTCTTAATACTAACTATGGCTACACCTTC

D gene: NA
clone size: NA
V gene: TRBV20-1
J gene: TRBJ2-7
CDR3 protein: CSARQTYEQYF
CDR3 DNA: TGCAGTGCGAGACAGACCTACGAGCAGTACTTC

D gene: TRBD2
clone size: NA
V gene: TRBV4-2
J gene: TRBJ2-7
CDR3 protein: CASSQDSGSSYEQYF
CDR3 DNA: TGTGCCAGCAGCCAAGATAGCGGGAGCTCCTACGAGCAGTACTTC

D gene: NA
clone size: NA
V gene: TRBV7-9
J gene: TRBJ2-3
CDR3 protein: CASSQGPDTQYF
CDR3 DNA: TGTGCCAGCAGCCAGGGCCCAGATACGCAGTATTTT

D gene: TRBD1
clone size: once
V gene: TRBV10-3
J gene: TRBJ1-2
CDR3 protein: CASGQGANYGYTF
CDR3 DNA: TGTGCCAGCGGACAGGGGGCTAACTATGGCTACACCTTC

D gene: TRBD2
clone size: NA
V gene: TRBV6-1
J gene: TRBJ2-7
CDR3 protein: CASSDASGSSYEQYF
CDR3 DNA: TGTGCCAGCAGTGATGCTAGCGGGAGCTCCTACGAGCAGTACTTC

D gene: NA
clone size: once
V gene: TRBV5-5
J gene: TRBJ1-1
CDR3 protein: CASSFGQPNTEAFF
CDR3 DNA: TGTGCCAGCAGCTTTGGACAACCGAACACTGAAGCTTTCTTT

D gene: NA
clone size: NA
V gene: TRBV11-3
J gene: TRBJ2-1
CDR3 protein: CASSPSSREQFF
CDR3 DNA: TGTGCCAGCAGCCCCTCTAGTCGCGAGCAGTTCTTC

D gene: NA
clone size: few
V gene: TRBV5-5
J gene: TRBJ1-2
CDR3 protein: CASSLGSDYGYTF
CDR3 DNA: TGTGCCAGCAGCTTGGGGTCAGACTATGGCTACACCTTC

D gene: TRBD1
clone size: NA
V gene: TRBV6-1
J gene: TRBJ2-4
CDR3 protein: CASSDRGSGKNIQYF
CDR3 DNA: TGTGCCAGCAGTGACAGGGGGTCGGGCAAAAACATTCAGTACTTC

D gene: TRBD1
clone size: NA
V gene: TRBV7-9
J gene: TRBJ1-4
CDR3 protein: CASSAVGTGVEKLFF
CDR3 DNA: TGTGCCAGCAGCGCAGTGGGGACAGGCGTTGAAAAACTGTTTTTT

D gene: NA
clone size: NA
V gene: TRBV11-2
J gene: TRBJ2-5
CDR3 protein: CATAVASQETQYF
CDR3 DNA: TGTGCCACCGCAGTGGCTAGCCAAGAGACCCAGTACTTC

D gene: TRBD2
clone size: NA
V gene: TRBV2
J gene: TRBJ2-3
CDR3 protein: CASKTSGSVYTQYF
CDR3 DNA: TGTGCCAGCAAGACTAGCGGGAGCGTGTATACGCAGTATTTT

D gene: TRBD1
clone size: NA
V gene: TRBV19
J gene: TRBJ1-4
CDR3 protein: CATLNRGSNEKLFF
CDR3 DNA: TGTGCCACCTTGAACAGGGGGTCTAATGAAAAACTGTTTTTT

D gene: TRBD1
clone size: NA
V gene: TRBV19
J gene: TRBJ1-3
CDR3 protein: CASSIGDRAAGNTIYF
CDR3 DNA: TGTGCCAGTAGTATAGGGGACAGGGCCGCTGGAAACACCATATATTTT

D gene: NA
clone size: NA
V gene: TRBV19
J gene: TRBJ2-2
CDR3 protein: CASSEGFSGANTGELFF
CDR3 DNA: TGTGCCAGTAGTGAGGGTTTTAGCGGAGCGAACACCGGGGAGCTGTTTTTT

D gene: TRBD2
clone size: NA
V gene: TRBV11-1
J gene: TRBJ2-3
CDR3 protein: CASSPSGGLRSDTQYF
CDR3 DNA: TGTGCCAGCAGCCCCAGTGGGGGACTACGATCGGATACGCAGTATTTT

D gene: TRBD2
clone size: NA
V gene: TRBV11-3
J gene: TRBJ2-3
CDR3 protein: CASSYGEGYTDTQYF
CDR3 DNA: TGTGCCAGCAGCTACGGGGAGGGTTACACAGATACGCAGTATTTT

D gene: NA
clone size: NA
V gene: TRBV10-3
J gene: TRBJ1-1
CDR3 protein: CAIRPDGQNTEAFF
CDR3 DNA: TGTGCCATCAGGCCGGACGGACAGAACACTGAAGCTTTCTTT

D gene: TRBD1
clone size: once
V gene: TRBV27
J gene: TRBJ1-2
CDR3 protein: CASSTYRGANYGYTF
CDR3 DNA: TGTGCCAGCAGCACCTACAGGGGAGCTAACTATGGCTACACCTTC

D gene: TRBD1
clone size: NA
V gene: TRBV5-4
J gene: TRBJ2-2
CDR3 protein: CASSPDRARTTTGELFF
CDR3 DNA: TGTGCCAGCAGCCCAGACAGGGCTAGAACAACCACCGGGGAGCTGTTTTTT

D gene: NA
clone size: NA
V gene: TRBV28
J gene: TRBJ1-2
CDR3 protein: CASRGLRGSGYTF
CDR3 DNA: TGTGCCAGCAGGGGGCTCAGGGGCTCCGGCTACACCTTC

D gene: TRBD2
clone size: many
V gene: TRBV28
J gene: TRBJ2-3
CDR3 protein: CASGTSGNPDTQYF
CDR3 DNA: TGTGCCAGCGGGACTAGCGGGAACCCAGATACGCAGTATTTT

D gene: NA
clone size: NA
V gene: TRBV3-1/TRBV3-2
J gene: TRBJ1-2
CDR3 protein: CASSLPLYGYTF
CDR3 DNA: TGTGCCAGCAGCCTCCCCCTCTATGGCTACACCTTC

D gene: TRBD1
clone size: NA
V gene: TRBV19
J gene: TRBJ2-4
CDR3 protein: CASSREGQVAKNIQYF
CDR3 DNA: TGTGCCAGTAGTAGAGAGGGACAGGTAGCCAAAAACATTCAGTACTTC

D gene: TRBD1
clone size: once
V gene: TRBV28
J gene: TRBJ1-1
CDR3 protein: CASSSGQGSGTEAFF
CDR3 DNA: TGTGCCAGCAGTTCGGGACAGGGGTCGGGCACTGAAGCTTTCTTT

D gene: TRBD1
clone size: NA
V gene: TRBV7-8
J gene: TRBJ2-3
CDR3 protein: CASSLIGDRIPDTQYF
CDR3 DNA: TGTGCCAGCAGCTTAATTGGGGACAGAATCCCAGATACGCAGTATTTT

D gene: TRBD2
clone size: NA
V gene: TRBV13
J gene: TRBJ2-1
CDR3 protein: CASSSLTSGGYNEQFF
CDR3 DNA: TGTGCCAGCAGCTCACTCACTAGCGGGGGTTACAATGAGCAGTTCTTC

D gene: NA
clone size: NA
V gene: TRBV6-6
J gene: TRBJ1-1
CDR3 protein: CASDDKMMNTEAFF
CDR3 DNA: TGTGCCAGCGATGACAAGATGATGAACACTGAAGCTTTCTTT

D gene: TRBD2
clone size: few
V gene: TRBV6-2/TRBV6-3
J gene: TRBJ2-2
CDR3 protein: CASSYSRTSGGHGELFF
CDR3 DNA: TGTGCCAGCAGTTACTCCCGGACTAGCGGGGGGCACGGGGAGCTGTTTTTT

D gene: NA
clone size: once
V gene: TRBV10-2
J gene: TRBJ2-1
CDR3 protein: CASSDRDSRGPEQFF
CDR3 DNA: TGCGCCAGCAGTGATCGGGACTCCCGAGGACCTGAGCAGTTCTTC

D gene: NA
clone size: NA
V gene: TRBV5-1
J gene: TRBJ1-5
CDR3 protein: CASSLGGQINQPQHF
CDR3 DNA: TGCGCCAGCAGCTTGGGGGGCCAGATCAATCAGCCCCAGCATTTT

D gene: NA
clone size: NA
V gene: TRBV7-2
J gene: TRBJ1-6
CDR3 protein: CASSLAGRGSSPLHF
CDR3 DNA: TGTGCCAGCAGCTTAGCAGGCAGGGGAAGTTCACCCCTCCACTTT

D gene: NA
clone size: NA
V gene: TRBV24-1
J gene: TRBJ1-2
CDR3 protein: CATSDLRGYGYTF
CDR3 DNA: TGTGCCACCAGTGATCTCAGGGGCTATGGCTACACCTTC

D gene: NA
clone size: NA
V gene: TRBV27
J gene: TRBJ2-3
CDR3 protein: CASSLGTSTSTDTQYF
CDR3 DNA: TGTGCCAGCAGTTTGGGGACTTCCACTAGCACAGATACGCAGTATTTT

D gene: NA
clone size: NA
V gene: TRBV27
J gene: TRBJ1-4
CDR3 protein: CASSPRSGPVNEKLFF
CDR3 DNA: TGTGCCAGCAGTCCCCGTTCTGGCCCAGTAAATGAAAAACTGTTTTTT